This T cell receptor (beta chain) was recovered during a study of cytomegalovirus exposure and HLA in healthy donors. Study-wide points: An assumption of roughly uniform sequencing depth across donors underlay the presence/absence analyses.

Primers for the PCR totalled 60 Vbeta and 13 Jbeta. Sequencing was performed with immunoSEQ multiplex PCR; in TCRdb, only in-frame clones are kept and a portion is missing. This table has 300,000 or so clones, around four fifths appearing once. Nominal health characterized the donors when sampled, though unrecorded immune exposures were likely. Germline V gene data show CDR1 as LNHDA and CDR2 as SQIVND (reference sequence). V was shortened by 0 bases and J by 3 bases, with 9 bases between the two germline ends. This CDR3 is built from 15 residues. This clone was picked up a small number of times. Its antigen remains unknown.

The TCR originated in a woman in her thirties or forties in good health and CMV-seropositive. Sequences were obtained from PBMCs. J is TRBJ1-5 and V is TRBV19; D gene ambiguous. The CDR3 region is CASSIDLRDNQPQHF. CDR3 bases: TGTGCCAGTAGTATAGATTTGAGGGACAATCAGCCCCAGCATTTT.